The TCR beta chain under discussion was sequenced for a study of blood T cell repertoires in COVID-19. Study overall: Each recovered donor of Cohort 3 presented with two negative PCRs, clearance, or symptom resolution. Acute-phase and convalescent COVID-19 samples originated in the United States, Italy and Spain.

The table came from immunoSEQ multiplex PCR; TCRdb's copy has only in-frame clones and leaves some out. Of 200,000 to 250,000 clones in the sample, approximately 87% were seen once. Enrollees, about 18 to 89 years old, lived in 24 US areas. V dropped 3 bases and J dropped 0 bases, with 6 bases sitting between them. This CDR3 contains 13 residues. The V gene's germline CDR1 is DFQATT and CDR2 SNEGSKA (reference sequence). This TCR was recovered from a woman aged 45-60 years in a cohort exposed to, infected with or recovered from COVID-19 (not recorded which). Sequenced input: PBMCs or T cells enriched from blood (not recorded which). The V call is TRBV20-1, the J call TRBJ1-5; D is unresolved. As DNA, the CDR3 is TGCAGTGCTAGTGCAGATAGCAATCAGCCCCAGCATTTT. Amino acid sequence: CSASADSNQPQHF.